A selection of T cell receptor beta chains follows, all from one sample in a study of T cells in Graves' hyperthyroidism and ophthalmopathy. From the multiplex PCR reads, TCRdb called clonotypes with MiXCR, one entry per CDR3 protein. The sample lists a few hundred thousand distinct CDR3 sequences, 35% to 55% occurring once. The sample consisted of peripheral blood or thyroid tissue (not recorded which). The receptors here all came from an adult woman with Graves' disease, either hyperthyroidism or ophthalmopathy (not recorded which). Each CDR3 is given with its conserved first and last residue. Fields, in order: J gene, D gene, V gene, CDR3 length, clone size, CDR3 DNA, CDR3 protein. A D gene is named only where the DNA matches it firmly. For some rows the clone size is stated as once, few or many, or as a class when expanded; others skip it.

TRBJ2-5	.	TRBV15	14	.	TGTGCCACCAGCAGAGGATCACAGGGCAAGCCCCAGTACTTC	CATSRGSQGKPQYF
TRBJ1-1	.	TRBV12-3/TRBV12-4	14	.	TGTGCCAGCAGTCCAACCAAGGGGGTCACTGAAGCTTTCTTT	CASSPTKGVTEAFF
TRBJ1-2	.	TRBV6-1	12	many	TGTGCCAGCAGTGACAGCCACTATGGCTACACCTTC	CASSDSHYGYTF
TRBJ2-7	.	TRBV4-1	16	few	TGCGCCAGCAGCCAAGACGGACTCGCTGAAGCCTACGAGCAGTACTTC	CASSQDGLAEAYEQYF
TRBJ1-2	.	TRBV27	13	.	TGTGCCAGCAGTCCCCGTCGGGGGTATGGCTACACCTTC	CASSPRRGYGYTF
TRBJ2-2	TRBD2	TRBV20-1	14	.	TGCAGTGCTAGACTAGCGGGGGACACCGGGGAGCTGTTTTTT	CSARLAGDTGELFF
TRBJ1-3	.	TRBV20-1	16	many	TGCAGTGCTAGAGATCTCGGAAGGGTTTCTGGAAACACCATATATTTT	CSARDLGRVSGNTIYF
TRBJ1-6	TRBD1	TRBV5-8	15	.	TGTGCCAGCAGCTTGGGGACAGGGGATAATTCACCCCTCCACTTT	CASSLGTGDNSPLHF
TRBJ2-2	.	TRBV10-3	12	.	TGTGCCATCAGTGAGGCAGGCGGGGAGCTGTTTTTT	CAISEAGGELFF
TRBJ2-5	.	TRBV5-1	14	.	TGCGCCAGCAGGCCAGGGGATAGCAATCAGCCCCAGTACTTC	CASRPGDSNQPQYF
TRBJ2-7	TRBD2	TRBV6-5	15	many	TGTGCCAGCAGTTACTCGGAACTAGCGGGGTCCGAGCAGTACTTC	CASSYSELAGSEQYF
TRBJ2-4	.	TRBV29-1	12	.	TGCAGCGTCGAGATAGCCAAAAACATTCAGTACTTC	CSVEIAKNIQYF
TRBJ1-1	.	TRBV7-2	14	.	TGTGCCAGCAGCCTCAGCGGCTATAACAATGAGCAGTTCTTT	CASSLSGYNNEQFF
TRBJ1-5	TRBD1	TRBV10-3	16	.	TGTGCCATCAGTGAACGGACAGGGACAAAGAATCAGCCCCAGCATTTT	CAISERTGTKNQPQHF
TRBJ1-5	.	TRBV7-9	13	many	TGTGCCAGCAGCTTAGATGGAGAGGGGCCCCAGCATTTT	CASSLDGEGPQHF
TRBJ1-2	.	TRBV7-9	17	few	TGTGCCAGCAGTTTCAGTACCATAACAGGTCGCGACTATGGCTACACCTTC	CASSFSTITGRDYGYTF
TRBJ2-5	.	TRBV2	12	.	TGTGCCAGCTCCGGGACCGGTGGAACCCAGTACTTC	CASSGTGGTQYF
TRBJ2-5	TRBD2	TRBV20-1	18	.	TGCAGTGCTAGAGATAGGGGACTAGCGGGAGTAGACCAAGAGACCCAGTACTTC	CSARDRGLAGVDQETQYF
TRBJ1-1	TRBD1	TRBV10-3	16	.	TGTGCCATCAGTGTAGGGACAGGGGGCGGATACACTGAAGCTTTCTTT	CAISVGTGGGYTEAFF
TRBJ1-1	.	TRBV3-1	18	many	TGTGCCAGCAGCCAAGGAGAGGGCTGGGGTTCGGTGAACACTGAAGCTTTCTTT	CASSQGEGWGSVNTEAFF
TRBJ1-6	TRBD1	TRBV2	14	few	TGTGCCAGCAGGGGGGACAGGGCAGATTCACCCCTCCACTTT	CASRGDRADSPLHF
TRBJ2-5	TRBD2	TRBV4-1	17	many	TGCGCCAGCAGCCAAGATCGGTGGGGGAGGGCTCGTGAGACCCAGTACTTC	CASSQDRWGRARETQYF
TRBJ2-7	TRBD2	TRBV6-2/TRBV6-3	17	many	TGTGCCAGCAGTTACCGGACTAGCGGGAGGTCGTCCGACGAGCAGTACTTC	CASSYRTSGRSSDEQYF
TRBJ2-7	.	TRBV10-1	15	many	TGCGCCAGCAGTGTTGGAATCTACGCGGGCGACGAGCAGTACTTC	CASSVGIYAGDEQYF
TRBJ2-7	.	TRBV27	16	.	TGTGCCAGCAGTCCGCTGGGACCTCGGAATCTCTACGAGCAGTACTTC	CASSPLGPRNLYEQYF
TRBJ2-7	.	TRBV20-1	13	.	TGCAGTGCTAGAGATGCTGTGACCTACGAGCAGTACTTC	CSARDAVTYEQYF
TRBJ1-3	.	TRBV15	16	.	TGTGCCACCAGCAGAGGGAAACCGAGCTCTGGAAACACCATATATTTT	CATSRGKPSSGNTIYF
TRBJ2-2	TRBD2	TRBV20-1	14	many	TGCAGTGCTAGCGGGACTAGAAACGCCGGGGAGCTGTTTTTT	CSASGTRNAGELFF
TRBJ2-7	.	TRBV10-3	14	.	TGTGCCATCAGTGAGTCTGGCGGAAACTACGAGCAGTACTTC	CAISESGGNYEQYF
TRBJ2-7	.	TRBV2	15	.	TGTGCCAGCAGCGTTGGAACTAGTTTGATTCGCGAGCAGTACTTC	CASSVGTSLIREQYF
TRBJ1-1	TRBD1	TRBV4-2	15	many	TGTGCCAGCAGCCAAGGGTCGACAGGGGACACTGAAGCTTTCTTT	CASSQGSTGDTEAFF